One and the same sample provided the 3 T cell receptor beta chains below, sequenced in a study of neurological immune-mediated disorders. In TCRdb, the 5' RACE reads were re-called with MiXCR into one record per CDR3 protein. Here the sample spans approximately 77,000 distinct CDR3 sequences, around 9.9% being singletons. Material: PBMCs. These receptors were obtained from a man aged 45-65 years in good health.

J is TRBJ1-4 and V is TRBV18; D uncertain. CDR1 is KGHSH, CDR2 LQKENI, per germline. This CDR3 comprises 16 residues. Trimming removed 2 bases from V and 3 bases from J, with 13 bases in between. The CDR3 region is CASSPVLAGPNEKLFF. For the CDR3, the DNA is TGTGCCAGCTCACCAGTTTTGGCGGGCCCTAATGAAAAACTGTTTTTT.

This clonotype was observed many times. CDR3 coding DNA: TGTGCCAGCAGCCTTCTAGTTAAGACCGGGGAGCTGTTTTTT. It specifies CASSLLVKTGELFF. J is TRBJ2-2 and V is TRBV3-1; D is undetermined. The V and J ends lost 4 bases and 5 bases respectively, with 11 bases between them. The CDR3 is 14 amino acids. Germline lookup yields CDR1 LGHDT and CDR2 YNNKEL (reference sequence).

This clonotype was counted at least ten times. The rearrangement uses TRBV7-3 and TRBJ2-3; D may be TRBD1 (6 bases). The V end was cut by 5 bases, the J end by 5 bases, with 14 bases between. The CDR3 consists of 14 residues. Germline values: CDR1 SGHTA, CDR2 FQGTGA. The CDR3 DNA reads as TGTGCCAGCAGCCATGGGGGCTCAGGAGATACGCAGTATTTT. It yields the protein CASSHGGSGDTQYF.